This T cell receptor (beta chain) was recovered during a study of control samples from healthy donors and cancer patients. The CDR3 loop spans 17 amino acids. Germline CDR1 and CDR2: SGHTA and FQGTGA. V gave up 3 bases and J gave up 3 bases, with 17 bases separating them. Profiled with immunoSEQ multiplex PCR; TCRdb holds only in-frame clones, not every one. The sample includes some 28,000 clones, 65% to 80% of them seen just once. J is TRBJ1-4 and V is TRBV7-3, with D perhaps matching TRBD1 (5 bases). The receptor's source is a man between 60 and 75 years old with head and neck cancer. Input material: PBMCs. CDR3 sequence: CASSLAGTRGPNEKLFF. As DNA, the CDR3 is TGTGCCAGCAGCTTGGCCGGGACTAGGGGACCTAATGAAAAACTGTTTTTT.